One sample yielded the 24 T cell receptor beta chains listed below, sequenced in a study of T cell repertoires in cytomegalovirus infection. These receptors' antigens are unknown. TCRdb processed the reads anew with MiXCR; each CDR3 protein has one entry. The sample lists more than 75,000 distinct CDR3 sequences, 25% to 35% occurring once. Sequenced material: CD8+ T cells from cultured PBMCs, taken from culture after CMV antigen stimulation. Receptor source: a human donor in good health (CMV status not recorded). Some clones in this sample may be carry-over from other donors' samples.

V and J are TRBV24-1 and TRBJ2-2; tentatively, D is TRBD1 (6 bases). Trimming cost V 3 bases and J 7 bases, with 17 bases left between them. CDR1 and CDR2 from the germline V gene are KGHDR and SFDVKD. The CDR3 runs to 16 residues. CDR3 amino acids: CATSDVQGARYGELFF. CDR3 nucleotides: TGTGCCACCAGTGATGTACAGGGCGCTAGGTACGGGGAGCTGTTTTTT.

This clonotype was counted between two and nine times. The CDR3 sequence is CATSRDRSSGNTIYF. The CDR3 nucleotides are TGTGCCACCAGCAGAGATAGGAGCTCTGGAAACACCATATATTTT. The J gene is TRBJ1-3, the V gene TRBV15; unclear D gene. Trimming stripped 0 bases from V and 0 bases from J, with 6 bases between. Germline V gene lookup returns CDR1 LNHNV and CDR2 YYDKDF (reference sequence). This CDR3 has 15 amino acids. Full variable domain (rest looked up from reference TRBV15 and TRBJ1-3): DAMVIQNPRYQVTQFGKPVTLSCSQTLNHNVMYWYQQKSSQAPKLLFHYYDKDFNNEADTPDNFQSRRPNTSFCFLDIRSPGLGDTAMYLCATSRDRSSGNTIYFGEGSWLTVV.

This clonotype was detected many times. The chain employs TRBV20-1 and TRBJ1-5; D gene uncertain. V gave up 5 bases and J gave up 3 bases, with 14 bases separating them. Germline lookup yields CDR1 DFQATT and CDR2 SNEGSKA (reference sequence). The CDR3 has 14 residues. In DNA, the CDR3 is TGCAGTGCTCGAAAGGGCGAATTCAATCAGCCCCAGCATTTT. Its translation: CSARKGEFNQPQHF.

The chain is built from TRBV27 and TRBJ1-5; a weak D match, TRBD1 (6 bases). Germline CDR1 and CDR2: MNHEY and SMNVEV (reference sequence). There are 14 residues in the CDR3. V was shortened by 4 bases and J by 3 bases, with 10 bases between the two germline ends. CDR3 bases: TGTGCCAGCAGTTACCAGGGGACCAATCAGCCCCAGCATTTT. Its translation: CASSYQGTNQPQHF.

This clonotype was observed many times. V is TRBV30 and J is TRBJ1-1, with a weak D call TRBD1 (5 bases). V lost 6 bases and J lost 5, with 13 bases in between. Looked up from germline, CDR1 is GTSNPN and CDR2 is SVGIG (reference sequence). This CDR3 is built from 12 residues. Here the CDR3 reads CACPGTGTEAFF. In nucleotides, the CDR3 is TGTGCCTGCCCCGGGACGGGTACTGAAGCTTTCTTT.

The chain combines TRBV12-3 or TRBV12-4 with TRBJ1-2; D gene unclear. Trimming stripped 6 bases from V and 5 bases from J, with 25 bases between. The CDR3 is made up of 17 amino acids. The CDR3 is CASSAFGRAREGYGYTF. CDR3 sequence (DNA): TGTGCCAGCAGCGCCTTCGGACGGGCTAGGGAAGGGTATGGCTACACCTTC.

The V gene is TRBV27, the J gene TRBJ1-1; D uncertain. This CDR3 comprises 12 residues. Germline CDR1 and CDR2: MNHEY and SMNVEV (reference sequence). Trimming left V 8 bases short and J 4 bases short, with 11 bases between. The CDR3 DNA follows: TGTGCCAGCGGTCCCGTTGGCACTGAAGCTTTCTTT. Its translation is CASGPVGTEAFF.

The genes are TRBV12-3 or TRBV12-4 and TRBJ1-1, with 8 positions matching TRBD1. CDR3 length: 15 residues. Trimming took 5 bases from V and 0 from J; bases not matched to a gene: 5. The CDR3 nucleotides are TGTGCCAGCAGTACGCCGGACAGGGTGAACACTGAAGCTTTCTTT. Its protein is CASSTPDRVNTEAFF.

About this clonotype itself: Since the CDR3 does not end with the conserved phenylalanine or tryptophan, this likely comes from a read error. The J gene is TRBJ1-1, the V gene TRBV7-6; D is unclear. The CDR3 totals 14 residues. Per germline, CDR1 SGHVS and CDR2 FNYEAQ. The V gene lost 5 bases and the J gene lost 3 bases, with 13 bases spanning the gap. As DNA, the CDR3 is TGTGCCAGCAGCCGTACAGTGGACGACACTGAAGCTTTCTGT. Amino acid sequence: CASSRTVDDTEAFC.

This chain links TRBV4-1 with TRBJ2-1; 11 positions agree with TRBD2. Per germline, CDR1 MGHRA and CDR2 YSYEKL. The length of the CDR3 is 18 residues. The J segment lost 2 bases and the V segment lost 1 base, leaving 7 bases of the junction unmatched. The CDR3 coding sequence is TGCGCCAGCAGCCAAGTGACCCAGGGACTAGCGGCCTACAATGAGCAGTTCTTC. Its protein product is CASSQVTQGLAAYNEQFF.

This chain joins TRBV12-3 or TRBV12-4 and TRBJ1-2; D remains unclear. The CDR3 runs to 12 residues. V shed 3 bases and J shed 2 bases, with 4 bases lying between them. CDR3 bases: TGTGCCAGCAGTTTCGGGAACTATGGCTACACCTTC. It translates to CASSFGNYGYTF.

This clonotype was recorded at least ten times. The chain has TRBV7-2 and TRBJ1-2, with D possibly TRBD1 on 5 matching bases. Looked up from germline, CDR1 is SGHTA and CDR2 is FQGNSA. The length of the CDR3 is 16 residues. Trimming took off 6 bases at V and 2 bases at J, with 19 bases between the two ends. This CDR3 is CASSSIQWDLNYGYTF. The CDR3 DNA follows: TGTGCCAGCAGTTCGATTCAATGGGACCTCAACTATGGCTACACCTTC.

This clonotype was recorded at least ten times. V is TRBV12-3 or TRBV12-4 and J is TRBJ2-1, with a tentative D call TRBD2 (6 bases). The germline V and J ends were trimmed by 7 bases and 2 bases, with 15 bases remaining between them. This CDR3 region has 15 residues. The CDR3 DNA reads TGTGCCAGCACCCCCTCGGGGGACCCCTACAATGAGCAGTTCTTC. Translation: CASTPSGDPYNEQFF.

Note on this clonotype: It may be a read error: a sequence one base away is much more abundant. J is TRBJ2-3 and V is TRBV7-2, with 8 bases aligning to TRBD2. Germline V gene data show CDR1 as SGHTA and CDR2 as FQGNSA. This CDR3 spans 15 amino acids. The chain's CDR3 is CASSPLAGYTDKQYF. The CDR3 DNA follows: TGTGCCAGCAGCCCTTTAGCGGGGTATACAGATAAGCAGTATTTT.

This clonotype has a count of ten or more. The chain joins TRBV7-3 to TRBJ2-3; 12 positions match TRBD2. Trimming removed 3 bases from V and 7 bases from J; junction bases left unmatched: 2. The length of the CDR3 is 14 residues. Germline loops: CDR1 SGHTA, CDR2 FQGTGA. The CDR3 nucleotides are TGTGCCAGCAGCTTGCTAGCGGGGGGGAATACGCAGTATTTT. This translates into CASSLLAGGNTQYF.

The chain links TRBV9 to TRBJ1-2, with D uncertain. With 0 bases removed from V and 2 bases from J, the gap between germline ends came to 8 bases. This CDR3 is built from 14 residues. CDR1 and CDR2 (germline): SGDLS, YYNGEE. CDR3 in amino acids: CASSVAGSNYGYTF. DNA for the CDR3: TGTGCCAGCAGCGTAGCAGGCAGCAACTATGGCTACACCTTC. Full variable domain (rest looked up from reference TRBV9 and TRBJ1-2): DSGVTQTPKHLITATGQRVTLRCSPRSGDLSVYWYQQSLDQGLQFLIQYYNGEERAKGNILERFSAQQFPDLHSELNLSSLELGDSALYFCASSVAGSNYGYTFGSGTRLTVV.

This sequence joins TRBV19 and TRBJ1-5, with no clear D. The CDR3 covers 15 residues. V lost 2 bases and J lost 2, with 10 bases in between. Germline assignment: CDR1 LNHDA and CDR2 SQIVND (reference sequence). The CDR3 loop is CASSISVGGNQPQHF. CDR3 in DNA: TGTGCCAGTAGTATATCAGTGGGAGGCAATCAGCCCCAGCATTTT. The full variable domain, with the rest looked up from reference TRBV19 and TRBJ1-5, is DGGITQSPKYLFRKEGQNVTLSCEQNLNHDAMYWYRQDPGQGLRLIYYSQIVNDFQKGDIAEGYSVSREKKESFPLTVTSAQKNPTAFYLCASSISVGGNQPQHFGDGTRLSIL.

The rearrangement uses TRBV12-5 and TRBJ2-5; 8 bases map to TRBD2. The germline V gene encodes CDR1 LGHNT and CDR2 FRNRAP. V gave up 2 bases and J gave up 4 bases; unmatched junction bases: 3. The CDR3 runs to 14 residues. This chain's CDR3 is CASGLSGGPETQYF. The CDR3 bases are TGTGCTAGTGGTTTGTCGGGGGGGCCAGAGACCCAGTACTTC.

In its sample, this clonotype was seen a few times. V is TRBV11-2 and J is TRBJ2-3; 8 nucleotides align to TRBD2. The trim removed 1 base at V and 5 bases at J, leaving 11 bases unmatched. Germline CDR1 and CDR2: SGHAT and FQNNGV. There are 17 residues in the CDR3. In DNA form, the CDR3 reads TGTGCCAGCAGCTTAGTAGTAACCGGGGGGGCGGGAGATACGCAGTATTTT. It encodes CASSLVVTGGAGDTQYF.

The gene calls are TRBV7-6 and TRBJ2-1; 7 nucleotides align to TRBD1. This CDR3 is built from 14 residues. V trimming: 10 bases; J trimming: 4 bases; junction bases outside the gene matches: 10. Germline V CDR1 and CDR2: SGHVS, FNYEAQ. CDR3 sequence: CAIPTGTVYNEQFF. The DNA of the CDR3 is TGTGCCATTCCGACCGGGACAGTTTACAATGAGCAGTTCTTC.

This clonotype came up many times. The chain has TRBV5-1 and TRBJ2-2, with D perhaps TRBD1 (5 bases). The CDR3 is 15 amino acids. Germline V gene data show CDR1 as SGHRS and CDR2 as YFSETQ. With 1 base removed from V and 4 bases from J, the gap between germline ends came to 11 bases. CDR3 loop: CASSLIQGGTGELFF. DNA of the CDR3: TGCGCCAGCAGCTTGATTCAGGGCGGCACCGGGGAGCTGTTTTTT.

This clonotype was seen a few times. The V gene is TRBV14, the J gene TRBJ1-1, with D unresolved. Between the trimmed V and J ends, which lost 5 bases and 4 bases, there was a span of 11 bases. CDR1 and CDR2 from the germline V gene are SGHDN and FVKESK. This CDR3 has 13 residues. CDR3 coding DNA: TGTGCCAGCAGCTCCTTTGAGGGCACTGAAGCTTTCTTT. It specifies CASSSFEGTEAFF.

This CDR3 reads CASSPYREDTQYF. The CDR3 region has the DNA TGTGCCAGCAGTCCATACAGGGAAGATACGCAGTATTTT. This chain connects TRBV27 to TRBJ2-3; tentatively, D is TRBD1 (6 bases). V was shortened by 5 bases and J by 5 bases, with 11 bases between the two germline ends. The CDR3 runs to 13 residues. Germline V gene sequence: CDR1 MNHEY, CDR2 SMNVEV (reference sequence).

This clonotype was seen once. The chain employs TRBV27 and TRBJ1-2; 9 positions match TRBD1. V dropped 4 bases and J dropped 3; count of bases not matched to a gene: 6. The V gene's germline CDR1 is MNHEY and CDR2 SMNVEV (reference sequence). The CDR3 has 15 amino acids. CDR3 DNA sequence: TGTGCCAGCAGTTCCGGGACAGGGAGGCACTATGGCTACACCTTC. Encoded protein: CASSSGTGRHYGYTF.